This passage covers 6 T cell receptor beta chains from one sample sequenced in a study of cytomegalovirus exposure and HLA in healthy donors. A multiplex PCR was run with 60 Vbeta primers and 13 Jbeta primers. Assay: immunoSEQ multiplex PCR; the TCRdb copy retains only in-frame clones and omits some. In the table there are 100,000 to 150,000 clones, about 80% of which are singletons. Sequenced sample: PBMCs. The receptor set was obtained from a woman aged 40 to 50 in good health and CMV-seropositive.

The rearrangement joins TRBV30 to TRBJ2-5; 7 positions agree with TRBD2. Germline values: CDR1 GTSNPN, CDR2 SVGIG (reference sequence). The CDR3 contains 16 residues. V was pared by 0 bases and J by 5 bases, with 12 bases of the junction left unmatched. CDR3 amino acids: CAWSVLGREFWETQYF. In DNA, the CDR3 is TGTGCCTGGAGTGTACTAGGGCGGGAGTTTTGGGAGACCCAGTACTTC.

V usage is TRBV19 and J usage is TRBJ2-3, with 13 bases matching TRBD2. V shed 4 bases and J 4 bases; nucleotides not matched to a gene: 2. The germline gives CDR1 LNHDA, CDR2 SQIVND (reference sequence). The CDR3 is 15 amino acids. The CDR3 coding sequence is TGTGCCAGTAGTAGGACTAGCGGGAGCCCAGATACGCAGTATTTT. This sequence encodes CASSRTSGSPDTQYF.

The chain links TRBV6-1 to TRBJ1-6, with D perhaps matching TRBD1 (6 bases). Per germline, CDR1 MNHNS and CDR2 SASEGT. The CDR3 runs 15 residues. V was clipped by 2 bases and J by 10 bases, with 15 bases between them. The CDR3 DNA sequence: TGTGCCAGCAGTGAATCGGGGGGCGGAATCTCACCCCTCCACTTT. Its translation is CASSESGGGISPLHF.

The chain recombines TRBV7-3 with TRBJ1-2; possibly TRBD1 for D (5 bases). The CDR3 has 13 amino acids. CDR1 and CDR2 from the germline V gene are SGHTA and FQGTGA. Trimming pared 1 base from V and 7 bases from J, leaving 10 bases between. This CDR3 reads CASSLIGGTGYTF. The CDR3 DNA is TGTGCCAGCAGCTTAATCGGAGGGACTGGCTACACCTTC.

The V and J genes are TRBV27 and TRBJ1-1; D is undetermined. V was clipped by 1 base and J by 3 bases, with 24 bases between them. CDR3 length: 19 residues. Germline V gene data show CDR1 as MNHEY and CDR2 as SMNVEV (reference sequence). The CDR3 DNA reads TGTGCCAGCAGTTTATTACCCAGGCCCCCCTGGGCGAGGGACACTGAAGCTTTCTTT. It encodes CASSLLPRPPWARDTEAFF.

V usage is TRBV28 and J usage is TRBJ2-1, with 15 nucleotides matching TRBD2. The CDR3 spans 17 residues. Germline V gives CDR1 MDHEN, CDR2 SYDVKM. The J segment lost 6 bases and the V segment lost 6 bases, leaving 9 bases of the junction unmatched. The chain's CDR3 is CASSPGLAGGVRNEQFF. CDR3 in DNA: TGTGCCAGCAGCCCGGGACTAGCGGGAGGAGTCCGCAATGAGCAGTTCTTC. Together with reference TRBV28 and TRBJ2-1, the CDR3 gives the full variable domain: DVKVTQSSRYLVKRTGEKVFLECVQDMDHENMFWYRQDPGLGLRLIYFSYDVKMKEKGDIPEGYSVSREKKERFSLILESASTNQTSMYLCASSPGLAGGVRNEQFFGPGTRLTVL.